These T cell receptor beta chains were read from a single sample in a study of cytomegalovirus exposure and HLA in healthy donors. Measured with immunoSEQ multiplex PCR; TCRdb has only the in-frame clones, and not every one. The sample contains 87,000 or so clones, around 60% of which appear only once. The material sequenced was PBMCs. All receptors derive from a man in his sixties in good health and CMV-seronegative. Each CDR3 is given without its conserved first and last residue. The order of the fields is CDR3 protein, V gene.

CDR3 protein: ASTIKGQGAGDTQY
V gene: TRBV28

CDR3 protein: ASSLDFSQPQH
V gene: TRBV11-3

CDR3 protein: ASSIYYESSGNTIY
V gene: TRBV19

CDR3 protein: ASGLVPGTSGASSSYNEQF
V gene: TRBV12-5

CDR3 protein: ASREDAARTDTQY
V gene: TRBV2

CDR3 protein: ASSSGGAANTGELF
V gene: TRBV9

CDR3 protein: ASSEDRRGGYT
V gene: TRBV7-2

CDR3 protein: ASSPPGTGTTEAF
V gene: TRBV18

CDR3 protein: ASSPPTGGPNEQF
V gene: TRBV9

CDR3 protein: ASSAGGYRGTDTQY
V gene: TRBV9